The present entry profiles one TCR beta chain with its context. Its antigen is currently not known. There are no base qualities to consult, and no much larger clone falls within one base. This entry comes from a study of T cell responses to AZD1222 COVID-19 vaccine (dated by TCRdb to about 2021). For the wider study: A total of roughly 240 trial participants underwent TCR sequencing, of whom about 200 received two doses of AZD1222 and 26 received two doses of the MenACWY control vaccine. Trial participants were enrolled into age subgroups of 18-55, 56-69 and 70-plus years, which contained approximately 150, 28 and 58 TCR-sequenced participants, respectively. The research as a whole found: In the small 56-69-year group, the increase in depth fell short of significance, most likely because of low power. No day 14 peak-response samples were available, so repertoires were characterized only after the peak T cell response. The whole spike protein was spanned by vaccine-associated CD4 TCRs, and dominant responses were seen in regions 160-218 and 743-854. Conclusions about previously exposed vaccinees were limited because only 6 or 7 AZD1222 recipients were SARS-CoV-2 seropositive at baseline. Reportedly, close to half of the unique spike-specific TCRs recognized epitopes lying outside the regions that are mutated in the B.1.351 and B.1.1.7 variants. Participants were mostly white British and included more females than males, and it was suggested by the authors that clonal diversity may have been underestimated. Spike-specific TCR breadth and depth rose significantly after two AZD1222 doses compared with day 0 and with MenACWY recipients.

The CDR3 regions of human TCRbeta chains were analyzed by immunosequencing. The source study handled its data this way. TCRs in the repertoires were matched against a reference library of SARS-CoV-2-specific TCRs that had been generated with the MIRA antigen-specificity platform. Breadth was defined as the fraction of unique TCRs that were SARS-CoV-2-associated. Depth was defined as the fraction of total T cells that were SARS-CoV-2-associated. Using the MIRA data, each spike-specific TCR was assigned both to the spike region to which the TCR was reactive and to a CD4 or CD8 class. Log10-transformed breadth and depth values were compared by one-way ANOVA with Sidak's multiple comparisons tests. Not all clones reach the TCRdb copy of this immuneACCESS table, which keeps in-frame sequences only. Checked studies attribute under half of the gap to unresolved V genes and leave the rest unexplained. The V and J calls and clone size come from that table; D and trimming were worked out from the DNA. Within this sample are around 150,000 clones, with about 91% of them counted one time only. The leading ten clones occupy approximately 0.98% of the sample.

CDR1 SEHNR and CDR2 FQNEAQ were looked up in the germline V gene (reference sequence). Counted from cysteine to phenylalanine, this CDR3 has 16 amino acids. Just CDR3 DNA is preserved here, 48 bases in frame from base 1. Trimming takes 4 bases from V and 7 bases from J, and the germline ends sit 17 bases apart. According to the study, the label for this sample's time point signals: about 28 days (+/-7) after the second vaccine dose. Because spike-specific TCR depth and breadth did not differ between the two schedules, AZD1222 recipients who got a second dose at roughly 4 weeks were pooled with those who got a second dose at roughly 12 weeks. The vaccinee samples were drawn from two UK trials, COV001 and COV002, one of which was a single-blind randomized controlled phase 2/3 trial testing AZD1222 (ChAdOx1 nCoV-19) in healthy adults. Trial participant PBMC samples were collected at day 0 and day 28 after the second dose for TCRbeta chain sequencing.

The V and J segments used are TRBV7-9 and TRBJ1-6; TRBD1 could be the D gene, as 5 bases match. Material: peripheral blood, obtained 28 days after the second AZD1222 dose. The receptor's source is an adult who received the AZD1222 COVID-19 vaccine. The nucleotides read TGTGCCAGCAGCTCTCCGAGGGGTGTAAGCAATTCACCCCTCCACTTT. It translates to CASSSPRGVSNSPLHF.